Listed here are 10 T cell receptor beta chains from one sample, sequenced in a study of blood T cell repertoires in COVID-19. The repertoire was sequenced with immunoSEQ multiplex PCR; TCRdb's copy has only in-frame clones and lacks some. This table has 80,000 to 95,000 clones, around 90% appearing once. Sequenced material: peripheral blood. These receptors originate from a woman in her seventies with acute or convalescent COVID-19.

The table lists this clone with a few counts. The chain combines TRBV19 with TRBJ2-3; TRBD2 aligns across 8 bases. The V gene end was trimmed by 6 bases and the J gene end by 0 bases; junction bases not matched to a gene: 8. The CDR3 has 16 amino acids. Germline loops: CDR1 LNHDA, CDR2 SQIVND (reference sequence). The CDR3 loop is CASRLSGGVSTDTQYF. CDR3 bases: TGTGCCAGTAGGCTAAGCGGGGGAGTTAGCACAGATACGCAGTATTTT.

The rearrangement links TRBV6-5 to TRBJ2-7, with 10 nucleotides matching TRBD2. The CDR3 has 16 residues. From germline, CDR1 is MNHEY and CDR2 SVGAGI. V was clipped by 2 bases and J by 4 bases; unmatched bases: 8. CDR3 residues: CASSYGRASGGYEQYV. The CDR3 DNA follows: TGTGCCAGCAGTTACGGCCGGGCTAGCGGGGGTTACGAGCAGTACGTC.

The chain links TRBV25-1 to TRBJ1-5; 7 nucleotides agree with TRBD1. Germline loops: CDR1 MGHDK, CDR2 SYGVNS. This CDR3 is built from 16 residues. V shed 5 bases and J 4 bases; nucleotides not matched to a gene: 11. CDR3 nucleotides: TGTGCCAGCAGTTCGAGTGCAGGACAGGTTAATCAGCCCCAGCATTTT. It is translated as CASSSSAGQVNQPQHF. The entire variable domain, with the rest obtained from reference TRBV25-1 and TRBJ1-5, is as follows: EADIYQTPRYLVIGTGKKITLECSQTMGHDKMYWYQQDPGMELHLIHYSYGVNSTEKGDLSSESTVSRIRTEHFPLTLESARPSHTSQYLCASSSSAGQVNQPQHFGDGTRLSIL.

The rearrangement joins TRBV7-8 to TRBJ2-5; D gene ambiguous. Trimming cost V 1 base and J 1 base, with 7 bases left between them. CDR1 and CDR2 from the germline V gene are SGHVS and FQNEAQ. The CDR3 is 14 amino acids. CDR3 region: CASSLVSIQETQYF. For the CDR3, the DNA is TGTGCCAGCAGCTTAGTTTCCATCCAAGAGACCCAGTACTTC.

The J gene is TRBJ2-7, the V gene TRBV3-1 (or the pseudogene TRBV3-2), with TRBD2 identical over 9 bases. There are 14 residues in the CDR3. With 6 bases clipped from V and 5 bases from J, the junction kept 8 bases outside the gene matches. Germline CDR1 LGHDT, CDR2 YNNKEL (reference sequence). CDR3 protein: CASRLAGVVHEQYF. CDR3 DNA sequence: TGTGCCAGCAGGTTAGCGGGAGTAGTTCACGAGCAGTACTTC.

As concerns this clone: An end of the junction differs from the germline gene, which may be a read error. CDR3 residues: CASSPGTSGFPWAQYF. CDR3 coding DNA: TGTGCTAGCAGCCCGGGGACTAGCGGCTTCCCATGGGCCCAGTACTTC. The rearrangement links TRBV7-7 to TRBJ2-5, with 11 bases lining up with TRBD2. The CDR3 contains 16 residues. Germline values: CDR1 SSHAT, CDR2 FNYEAQ (reference sequence).

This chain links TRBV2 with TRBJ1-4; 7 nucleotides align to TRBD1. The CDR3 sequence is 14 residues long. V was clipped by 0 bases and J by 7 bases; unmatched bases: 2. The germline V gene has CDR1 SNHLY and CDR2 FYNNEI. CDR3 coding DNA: TGTGCCAGCAGTGAAGCGGGACAGACTGAAAAACTGTTTTTT. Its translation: CASSEAGQTEKLFF.

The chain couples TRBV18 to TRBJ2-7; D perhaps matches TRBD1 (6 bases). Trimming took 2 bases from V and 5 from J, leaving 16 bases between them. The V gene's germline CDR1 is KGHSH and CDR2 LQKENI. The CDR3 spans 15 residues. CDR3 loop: CASSPSTGGVNEQYF. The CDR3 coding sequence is TGTGCCAGCTCACCATCGACAGGAGGTGTGAACGAGCAGTACTTC.

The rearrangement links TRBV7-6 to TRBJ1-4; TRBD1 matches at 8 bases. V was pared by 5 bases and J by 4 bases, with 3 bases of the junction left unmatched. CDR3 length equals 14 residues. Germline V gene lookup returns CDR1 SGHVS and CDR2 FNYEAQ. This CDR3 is CASSGDRNNEKLFF. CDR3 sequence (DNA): TGTGCCAGCAGCGGGGACAGGAATAATGAAAAACTGTTTTTT.

The CDR3 spells CASSSRFGTAGDYNEQFF. CDR3 in DNA: TGTGCCAGCAGCTCACGGTTCGGGACAGCGGGAGACTACAATGAGCAGTTCTTC. This chain connects TRBV11-2 to TRBJ2-1, with D possibly matching TRBD2 (8 bases). V dropped 4 bases and J dropped 3 bases, with 22 bases sitting between them. The germline V gene encodes CDR1 SGHAT and CDR2 FQNNGV. This CDR3 contains 18 residues.